This entry describes one T cell receptor (beta chain). This CDR3 is built from 16 residues. After removal of 1 base from V and 10 bases from J, the junction contained 8 bases not matched to a gene. CDR1 is MGHRA and CDR2 is YSYEKL in the germline V gene. Those enrolled in Seattle joined during active infection and were followed longitudinally afterward. These data belong to a study of blood T cell repertoires in COVID-19. On the study more broadly: Donors in the United States, Italy and Spain gave samples during acute or convalescent COVID-19.

In the original processing: By means of reference gene primer amplification, nucleated cell counts were estimated. Clones were sequenced by immunoSEQ multiplex PCR, and TCRdb holds only the in-frame ones, with some missing. D and trimming come from the DNA, and the V and J calls and clone size come from that table. The sample gives 200,000 to 250,000 clones, 75% to 90% of which show up once; approximately 8.4% is in the top ten. The clonotype comes from a woman at least 80 years old with COVID-19, enrolled during active disease. The source material was peripheral blood. The chain employs TRBV4-1 and TRBJ1-4; TRBD1 matches 11 bases. This chain's CDR3 is CASSQAPGQGDGKLFF. In DNA form, the CDR3 reads TGCGCCAGCAGCCAAGCCCCGGGACAGGGGGATGGAAAACTGTTTTTT.